Each of the 16 T cell receptor beta chains below was sequenced from the same sample in a study of graft-versus-host responses after intestinal transplantation. Plating of about 200,000 CFSE-labeled responder cells was done together with about 200,000 irradiated, violet-dye-labeled stimulator cells. Repertoires were generated with immunoSEQ multiplex PCR, while TCRdb's copy carries only in-frame clones and drops some. The data hold 9,500 to 15,000 clones, with 35% observed a single time. Sequences were derived from alloreactive CD8+ T cells from a mixed lymphocyte reaction culture, sampled before intestinal transplant. The sample's subset: CFSE-low proliferating T cells sorted from approximately 6-day pre-transplant mixed lymphocyte reaction (GvH or HvG direction). The receptor source for this set is a human patient who received an intestinal transplant.

This clone is categorized as medium-sized. V and J are TRBV27 and TRBJ2-7; 7 bases match TRBD2. CDR3 length: 15 amino acids. The V and J ends lost 3 bases and 1 base, in that order; junction bases with no gene match: 6. CDR1 is MNHEY, CDR2 SMNVEV, per germline (reference sequence). CDR3 sequence reads: CASSFWGRGSYEQYF. DNA for the CDR3: TGTGCCAGCAGTTTTTGGGGGAGGGGATCCTACGAGCAGTACTTC.

This clone turned up a few times. The chain is built from TRBV27 and TRBJ2-1; 8 bases line up with TRBD2. Per the germline V gene, CDR1 is MNHEY and CDR2 is SMNVEV (reference sequence). The CDR3 is made up of 14 amino acids. V was clipped by 6 bases and J by 8 bases; unmatched bases: 9. CDR3 sequence (DNA): TGTGCCAGCAGCCACGGGGGGGTTCCCGATGAGCAGTTCTTC. As protein: CASSHGGVPDEQFF.

The rearrangement uses TRBV7-9 and TRBJ2-7; 7 bases are shared with TRBD1. CDR3 length equals 14 residues. The ends lost 8 bases at V and 4 bases at J; junction bases unmatched: 11. CDR1 and CDR2 (germline): SEHNR, FQNEAQ (reference sequence). The CDR3 region is CASGHTGESYEQYF. CDR3 coding DNA: TGTGCCAGCGGACATACAGGGGAGTCTTACGAGCAGTACTTC.

The chain joins TRBV27 to TRBJ2-1, with 7 bases aligning to TRBD2. With V trimmed by 3 bases and J by 6 bases, 14 bases remained unmatched. CDR1 and CDR2 (germline): MNHEY, SMNVEV (reference sequence). The CDR3 loop spans 17 amino acids. The CDR3 region is CASSFSFRDYPVNEQFF. CDR3 nucleotide sequence: TGTGCCAGCAGTTTCTCCTTCCGGGACTATCCGGTCAATGAGCAGTTCTTC.

The chain joins TRBV27 to TRBJ1-2; D is uncertain. The germline V gene encodes CDR1 MNHEY and CDR2 SMNVEV (reference sequence). This CDR3 is 14 amino acids long. V dropped 7 bases and J dropped 5 bases, with 17 bases sitting between them. Written as DNA, the CDR3 is TGTGCCAGCAAGGAGTATTACGGGTTTTATGGCTACACCTTC. This sequence encodes CASKEYYGFYGYTF.

This clone has only a few counts. The genes are TRBV5-1 and TRBJ1-6; tentative D call: TRBD1 (6 bases). Germline CDR1 and CDR2: SGHRS and YFSETQ. This CDR3 region has 14 residues. V was clipped by 0 bases and J by 10 bases, with 11 bases between them. CDR3: CASSLVRGRSPLHF. DNA of the CDR3: TGCGCCAGCAGCTTGGTGCGGGGGCGGTCACCCCTCCACTTT.

This sequence joins TRBV27 and TRBJ1-6; 8 positions agree with TRBD1. The CDR3 loop spans 15 amino acids. Losses at the gene ends were 2 bases for V and 10 bases for J; bases not matched to a gene: 7. Germline V gene lookup returns CDR1 MNHEY and CDR2 SMNVEV (reference sequence). CDR3 residues: CASSLTGGRRSPLHF. The CDR3 DNA reads TGTGCCAGCAGTTTAACAGGGGGAAGACGATCACCCCTCCACTTT.

The rearrangement joins TRBV4-1 to TRBJ2-1; maybe TRBD2 (5 bases). The CDR3 runs to 15 residues. The V end lost 0 bases, the J end lost 3 bases, and 9 bases lay between the germline ends. CDR1 and CDR2 (germline): MGHRA, YSYEKL. The CDR3 DNA follows: TGCGCCAGCAGCCAAGATGAGGGAGACTACAATGAGCAGTTCTTC. Amino acid sequence: CASSQDEGDYNEQFF.

This clone is medium-sized (0.01 to 0.1%) by share. At the DNA level, this CDR3 is encoded by other sequences in the same sample as well. This chain links TRBV28 with TRBJ2-7, with 10 nucleotides matching TRBD1. Germline assignment: CDR1 MDHEN and CDR2 SYDVKM. Trimming took 9 bases from V and 5 from J; bases not matched to a gene: 7. CDR3 size: 13 residues. The CDR3 region is CASQDRGGDEQYF. As DNA, the CDR3 is TGTGCCAGTCAGGACAGGGGGGGGGACGAGCAGTACTTC.

This clone was seen only a few times. The chain links TRBV4-1 to TRBJ2-2; D is unresolved. This CDR3 spans 16 amino acids. V lost 5 bases, J lost 6 bases, and 19 bases lay in between. Germline assignment: CDR1 MGHRA and CDR2 YSYEKL. The CDR3, as DNA: TGCGCCAGCAGCGGTCCCGCCGGCCCCGGGCCCGGGGAGCTGTTTTTT. It codes for CASSGPAGPGPGELFF.

The chain carries TRBV14 and TRBJ2-7; the D call may be TRBD1 or TRBD2 (5 bases each). Looked up from germline, CDR1 is SGHDN and CDR2 is FVKESK. The CDR3 has 16 amino acids. The V and J ends lost 4 bases and 0 bases respectively, with 16 bases between them. In DNA, the CDR3 is TGTGCCAGCAGCCCGGGGTGGGACCGCATCTCCTACGAGCAGTACTTC. Residues: CASSPGWDRISYEQYF.

The chain uses TRBV5-1 and TRBJ2-7; no clear D. Trimming shortened V by 1 base and J by 2 bases, and 4 bases separated the two germline ends. Germline V lookup: CDR1 SGHRS, CDR2 YFSETQ. This CDR3 has 12 residues. CDR3 DNA: TGCGCCAGCAGCTTGTATCCCTACGAGCAGTACTTC. Its protein is CASSLYPYEQYF.

The chain links TRBV6-5 to TRBJ2-7; the D gene is possibly TRBD2 (5 bases). The CDR3 covers 15 residues. Germline-derived CDR1 and CDR2 are MNHEY and SVGAGI. Trimming pared 6 bases from V and 3 bases from J, leaving 18 bases between. The CDR3 reads CASSCLGRDFYEQYF. Written as DNA, the CDR3 is TGTGCCAGCAGCTGCCTTGGACGGGATTTCTACGAGCAGTACTTC.

This clone was recorded once. This rearrangement joins TRBV5-4 to TRBJ2-1, with 10 bases matching TRBD1. The ends lost 8 bases at V and 8 bases at J; junction bases unmatched: 7. This CDR3 spans 13 amino acids. The V gene's germline CDR1 is SGHNT and CDR2 YYREEE (reference sequence). The CDR3 DNA follows: TGTGCCAGAAGCCTGGACAGGGGGTATGAGCAGTTCTTC. It translates to CARSLDRGYEQFF.

The chain is built from TRBV5-1 and TRBJ2-1; D is undetermined. V was shortened by 6 bases and J by 10 bases, with 11 bases between the two germline ends. Germline loops: CDR1 SGHRS, CDR2 YFSETQ. CDR3 length: 11 amino acids. CDR3 in DNA: TGCGCCAGCAAAAGGACGTCGGAGCAGTTCTTC. Its protein product is CASKRTSEQFF.

The chain links TRBV28 to TRBJ2-5; TRBD1 aligns across 10 bases. The J call is doubtful: the DNA matches TRBJ2-7 better. Germline V CDR1 and CDR2: MDHEN, SYDVKM. The CDR3 consists of 13 residues. The CDR3 protein is CASQDRGGDEQYF. The CDR3 nucleotides are TGTGCCAGTCAGGACAGGGGGGGGGACGAGCAGTACTTC.